Listed below are T cell receptor beta chains from one sample, sequenced in a study of control samples from healthy donors and cancer patients. Profiling relied on immunoSEQ multiplex PCR, and the TCRdb table lists in-frame clones only, not all of them. The table has approximately 110,000 clones, around 89% seen once. The sequenced sample consisted of blood. The receptor set was obtained from a woman aged 45 to 65 in good health. Both conserved end residues are part of each CDR3. A D gene is named only where the DNA matches it firmly. Clone sizes are given selectively: once, few, many, or a class where the clone is expanded.

cdr3_aa,cdr3_nt,v_call,clone_size,d_call,j_call
CASRSDRSTNEKLFF,TGTGCCAGCAGGTCCGACAGATCAACTAATGAAAAACTGTTTTTT,TRBV7-9,NA,NA,TRBJ1-4
CASSLQTAYTDTQYF,TGCGCCAGCAGCTTGCAGACAGCATACACAGATACGCAGTATTTT,TRBV5-1,NA,NA,TRBJ2-3
CATSDGSGGSDTQYF,TGTGCCACCAGTGATGGGTCGGGGGGCTCGGATACGCAGTATTTT,TRBV24-1,NA,NA,TRBJ2-3
CASSPVAGGAFGTQYF,TGTGCCAGCAGCCCCGTAGCGGGGGGGGCTTTCGGTACGCAGTATTTT,TRBV13,NA,TRBD2,TRBJ2-3
CASSQGAPAFF,TGTGCCAGCAGCCAGGGGGCGCCGGCTTTCTTT,TRBV6-5,NA,TRBD1,TRBJ1-1
CASSPGGQETQYF,TGTGCCAGCAGCCCAGGGGGGCAAGAGACCCAGTACTTC,TRBV6-4,NA,NA,TRBJ2-5
CASGLAVKNIQYF,TGCGCCAGTGGACTAGCGGTAAAAAACATTCAGTACTTC,TRBV10-2,NA,TRBD2,TRBJ2-4
CASSLVGTGYGGELFF,TGCGCCAGCAGCTTGGTAGGGACAGGGTATGGCGGGGAGCTGTTTTTT,TRBV5-1,NA,TRBD1,TRBJ2-2
CASSAQTLGNGYTF,TGTGCCAGCAGCGCCCAGACCCTGGGAAATGGCTACACCTTC,TRBV9,NA,NA,TRBJ1-2
CASRRRGRETQYF,TGCGCCAGCAGAAGACGAGGGCGAGAGACCCAGTACTTC,TRBV5-1,NA,NA,TRBJ2-5
CASSPEDLNRGGYTF,TGCGCCAGCAGTCCGGAGGATCTCAACCGAGGGGGCTACACCTTC,TRBV5-1,NA,NA,TRBJ1-2
CASSGVLAGGPYNEQFF,TGTGCCAGTAGTGGAGTACTAGCGGGGGGACCCTACAATGAGCAGTTCTTC,TRBV19,NA,TRBD2,TRBJ2-1
CASSQDRPGWVSQETQYF,TGCGCCAGCAGCCAAGATCGTCCAGGCTGGGTGTCTCAAGAGACCCAGTACTTC,TRBV4-3,NA,NA,TRBJ2-5
CASSIGVRGPLSNQPQHF,TGTGCCAGTAGTATAGGGGTAAGGGGACCCCTAAGCAATCAGCCCCAGCATTTT,TRBV19,NA,NA,TRBJ1-5
CASSVDQWGNTIYF,TGTGCCAGCAGCGTAGATCAGTGGGGAAACACCATATATTTT,TRBV9,NA,NA,TRBJ1-3
CASTRQGLPYNEQFF,TGTGCCAGCACCAGACAGGGTTTACCCTACAATGAGCAGTTCTTC,TRBV5-5,NA,TRBD1,TRBJ2-1
CASSNYRGLTGELFF,TGTGCCAGCAGCAATTACAGGGGGCTCACCGGGGAGCTGTTTTTT,TRBV11-1,NA,TRBD1,TRBJ2-2
CASSLGWGALDTQYF,TGTGCCAGCAGCTTAGGGTGGGGGGCCCTGGATACGCAGTATTTT,TRBV7-2,NA,NA,TRBJ2-3
CASSQEVLGADTQYF,TGCGCCAGCAGCCAAGAGGTCTTGGGGGCAGATACGCAGTATTTT,TRBV4-3,NA,NA,TRBJ2-3
CASSIERTQNSPLHF,TGTGCCAGTAGTATAGAACGGACACAGAATTCACCCCTCCACTTT,TRBV19,NA,NA,TRBJ1-6
CASSLDGRGYNEQFF,TGTGCCAGCAGCTTAGACGGGAGGGGTTACAATGAGCAGTTCTTC,TRBV7-3,NA,TRBD2,TRBJ2-1
CASGSTANTGELFF,TGTGCCAGCGGGTCGACGGCGAACACCGGGGAGCTGTTTTTT,TRBV9,NA,NA,TRBJ2-2
CASSYRDRGSYEQYF,TGTGCCAGCAGCTACCGGGACAGGGGGTCTTACGAGCAGTACTTC,TRBV9,NA,TRBD1,TRBJ2-7
CASSGGGGAFF,TGTGCCAGCAGTGGGGGGGGAGGGGCTTTCTTT,TRBV12-3/TRBV12-4,NA,NA,TRBJ1-1
CASSSQVGGETQYF,TGTGCCAGCAGTTCCCAAGTCGGGGGGGAGACCCAGTACTTC,TRBV6-1,NA,TRBD2,TRBJ2-5
CASSFRLRGYTF,TGTGCCAGCAGCTTCCGATTGCGGGGCTACACCTTC,TRBV7-2,NA,NA,TRBJ1-2
CASSSRVRTEAFF,TGTGCCAGCAGTAGCAGGGTGAGGACTGAAGCTTTCTTT,TRBV9,NA,NA,TRBJ1-1
CASSPWTSGIGETQYF,TGTGCCAGCAGCCCCTGGACTAGCGGGATTGGGGAGACCCAGTACTTC,TRBV3-1/TRBV3-2,NA,TRBD2,TRBJ2-5
CSVVTQGNTEAFF,TGCAGCGTTGTAACACAGGGAAACACTGAAGCTTTCTTT,TRBV29-1,NA,NA,TRBJ1-1
CASGLAGGTKIISDTQYF,TGTGCCAGCGGGCTAGCGGGAGGAACAAAAATCATAAGCGATACGCAGTATTTT,TRBV27,NA,TRBD2,TRBJ2-3
CASSYNDNEQFF,TGTGCCAGCAGTTATAATGACAATGAGCAGTTCTTC,TRBV7-2,NA,NA,TRBJ2-1
CASTKNPEANYGYTF,TGCGCCAGCACCAAAAATCCAGAGGCCAACTATGGCTACACCTTC,TRBV5-1,NA,NA,TRBJ1-2
CASSFRNEQFF,TGTGCCAGCAGCTTCCGGAACGAGCAGTTCTTC,TRBV7-9,NA,NA,TRBJ2-1
CASSSAGTGSTDTQYF,TGTGCCAGCAGCTCGGCCGGGACAGGGAGCACAGATACGCAGTATTTT,TRBV7-2,NA,TRBD1,TRBJ2-3
CATSGPGDGGMNTEAFF,TGTGCCACCAGTGGCCCTGGAGACGGGGGGATGAACACTGAAGCTTTCTTT,TRBV24-1,NA,NA,TRBJ1-1
CASRKRRPLGNEQFF,TGTGCCAGCAGAAAGAGGCGGCCTTTGGGCAATGAGCAGTTCTTC,TRBV27,NA,NA,TRBJ2-1
CASSAGQGAKNTEAFF,TGTGCCAGCAGCGCCGGACAGGGGGCCAAGAACACTGAAGCTTTCTTT,TRBV9,NA,TRBD1,TRBJ1-1
CASSTTGSGTDTQYF,TGTGCCAGCAGTACGACAGGGTCTGGCACAGATACGCAGTATTTT,TRBV7-9,NA,TRBD1,TRBJ2-3
CASSEGETGTQYF,TGTGCCAGCAGTGAAGGGGAAACGGGTACGCAGTATTTT,TRBV6-1,NA,NA,TRBJ2-3
CASRAGGVSSYNEQFF,TGTGCCAGCAGGGCGGGGGGCGTGAGCTCCTACAATGAGCAGTTCTTC,TRBV2,once,TRBD2,TRBJ2-1